The 23 T cell receptor beta chains in this list originate from one sample, sequenced in a study of CD8 T cells in Susac syndrome. The RNA input was roughly 0.45 to 1 ug, and it was reverse transcribed with random hexamers. MiXCR, applied by TCRdb to the immunoSEQ multiplex PCR reads, yields one record per CDR3 protein. The table has 150,000 to 200,000 distinct CDR3 sequences, 80% to 95% seen once; the top ten hold around 0.1%. Sequences were obtained from CD4+ T cells from PBMCs. The source is a human donor in good health.

The chain is built from TRBV2 and TRBJ1-5; D call uncertain. V dropped 1 base and J dropped 1 base, with 5 bases sitting between them. The CDR3 is 14 residues long. Germline CDR1 is SNHLY and CDR2 is FYNNEI. The CDR3 DNA reads as TGTGCCAGCAGTGAAGGGGGAAGCAATCAGCCCCAGCATTTT. It translates to CASSEGGSNQPQHF.

This clonotype has a single count. The chain links TRBV2 to TRBJ1-2; D remains unclear. The V end was cut by 4 bases, the J end by 5 bases, with 11 bases between. Germline CDR1 reads SNHLY; CDR2 reads FYNNEI. This CDR3 comprises 13 residues. DNA of the CDR3: TGTGCCAGCAGTGTTGGGGTGTGGTATGGCTACACCTTC. Residues: CASSVGVWYGYTF.

The gene calls are TRBV18 and TRBJ2-2; D gene uncertain. The germline V gene encodes CDR1 KGHSH and CDR2 LQKENI. Trimming left V 1 base short and J 2 bases short, with 11 bases between. This CDR3 comprises 16 residues. The CDR3 DNA reads as TGTGCCAGCTCACCACGCGGCAGGCCAAACACCGGGGAGCTGTTTTTT. Protein: CASSPRGRPNTGELFF.

The rearrangement links TRBV29-1 to TRBJ2-5; no reliable D call. The germline V gene encodes CDR1 SQVTM and CDR2 ANQGSEA. There are 14 residues in the CDR3. Between the trimmed V and J ends, which lost 5 bases and 3 bases, there was a span of 16 bases. The CDR3 DNA is TGCAGCGTTAAAAATGTGTTGGGTAAAGAGACCCAGTACTTC. Protein: CSVKNVLGKETQYF.

The chain has TRBV3-1 and TRBJ2-1, with a possible D match to TRBD1 (6 bases). Trimming left V 3 bases short and J 6 bases short, with 18 bases between. The CDR3 runs to 16 residues. The germline gives CDR1 LGHDT, CDR2 YNNKEL (reference sequence). The CDR3 spells CASSHSGQRTINEQFF. Written as DNA, the CDR3 is TGTGCCAGCAGCCACTCGGGACAACGGACGATCAATGAGCAGTTCTTC.

The chain links TRBV6-5 to TRBJ1-1; D is undetermined. In germline, CDR1 is MNHEY, CDR2 SVGAGI. The ends were cut back, 4 bases at V and 4 bases at J, with 10 bases in the middle. The CDR3 extends over 13 amino acids. CDR3 protein: CASSLDGITEAFF. CDR3 sequence (DNA): TGTGCCAGCAGTTTAGACGGGATCACTGAAGCTTTCTTT.

The chain carries TRBV12-2 and TRBJ1-1. TRBV12-2 is given as a pseudogene. The CDR3 is made up of 12 amino acids. In nucleotides, the CDR3 is TGTGCAAGTCGCTCCAATGGGGTGGAAGCTTTCTTT. Protein: CASRSNGVEAFF.

The gene calls are TRBV3-1 and TRBJ2-5, with D perhaps given as TRBD1 or TRBD2 (5 bases each). V was shortened by 4 bases and J by 0 bases, with 15 bases between the two germline ends. From germline, CDR1 is LGHDT and CDR2 YNNKEL (reference sequence). The CDR3 covers 16 residues. For the CDR3, the DNA is TGTGCCAGCAGCCGGGACGGAGGCTCGTACCAAGAGACCCAGTACTTC. This codes for CASSRDGGSYQETQYF.

The chain has TRBV4-2 and TRBJ2-3; 9 bases match TRBD2. V trimming: 0 bases; J trimming: 6 bases; junction bases outside the gene matches: 10. The V gene's germline CDR1 is LGHNA and CDR2 YNFKEQ. The CDR3 length is 17 residues. The CDR3 region has the DNA TGTGCCAGCAGCCAAGAGTTCCTAGCGGGGCAGACCGATACGCAGTATTTT. Translating gives CASSQEFLAGQTDTQYF.

The CDR3 bases are TGCAGCTCAAGAGGGGGGGATACGCAGTATTTT. Translation gives CSSRGGDTQYF. V gene TRBV29-1 combines with J gene TRBJ2-3; the D call may be TRBD1 or TRBD2 (6 bases each). Germline values: CDR1 SQVTM, CDR2 ANQGSEA. This CDR3 is 11 amino acids long. Trimming pared 8 bases from V and 6 bases from J, leaving 12 bases between.

J is TRBJ2-1 and V is TRBV14; perhaps TRBD1 as D (5 bases). Germline lookup yields CDR1 SGHDN and CDR2 FVKESK. This CDR3 region has 18 residues. V shed 1 base and J shed 7 bases, with 23 bases lying between them. The chain's CDR3 is CASSQVQSSGMGRNEQFF. CDR3 bases: TGTGCCAGCAGCCAAGTTCAATCATCAGGGATGGGGCGAAATGAGCAGTTCTTC.

The chain recombines TRBV28 with TRBJ1-2, with 9 bases that match TRBD1. V trimming: 6 bases; J trimming: 5 bases; junction bases outside the gene matches: 4. The CDR3 is 13 residues long. The V gene's germline CDR1 is MDHEN and CDR2 SYDVKM. DNA of the CDR3: TGTGCCAGCAGCGTGGACAGGGGTTATGGCTACACCTTC. It translates to CASSVDRGYGYTF.

The rearrangement joins TRBV28 to TRBJ2-7, with D maybe TRBD2 (6 bases). The CDR3 sequence is 14 residues long. Trimming took 8 bases from V and 4 from J, leaving 18 bases between them. Germline V gives CDR1 MDHEN, CDR2 SYDVKM. CDR3 amino acids: CASSAEGRRYEQYV. DNA of the CDR3: TGTGCCAGCTCCGCGGAGGGGCGAAGGTACGAGCAGTACGTC.

V is TRBV7-2 and J is TRBJ2-1, with 11 bases identical to TRBD2. The CDR3 covers 16 residues. V lost 3 bases to trimming and J lost 4 bases; unmatched junction nucleotides: 5. Germline-derived CDR1 and CDR2 are SGHTA and FQGNSA. This CDR3 reads CASSLPGLAVYNEQFF. Here the CDR3 DNA reads TGTGCCAGCAGCTTGCCGGGACTAGCGGTTTACAATGAGCAGTTCTTC.

The J gene is TRBJ2-5, the V gene TRBV20-1, with a weak D call TRBD2 (5 bases). V lost 3 bases, J lost 5 bases, and 13 bases lay in between. The CDR3 runs to 13 residues. Germline-derived CDR1 and CDR2 are DFQATT and SNEGSKA (reference sequence). CDR3 coding DNA: TGCAGTGCTAGGGACCCCACGGGGGAGACCCAGTACTTC. It encodes CSARDPTGETQYF.

The chain links TRBV7-2 to TRBJ1-2, with D maybe TRBD1 (6 bases). CDR1 is SGHTA and CDR2 is FQGNSA in the germline V gene. The CDR3 consists of 15 residues. V lost 5 bases to trimming and J lost 4 bases, with 17 bases between them. In DNA, the CDR3 is TGTGCCAGCAGCCCTTCCACCACAGGGAGCTATGGCTACACCTTC. This translates into CASSPSTTGSYGYTF.

The gene calls are TRBV6-4 and TRBJ2-3, with unresolved D. Germline CDR1 and CDR2: MRHNA and SNTAGT. CDR3 length: 13 amino acids. V shed 2 bases and J shed 4 bases, with 7 bases lying between them. The CDR3 bases are TGTGCCAGCAGTGACCGGGTGGCAGATACGCAGTATTTT. Its translation: CASSDRVADTQYF.

The chain carries TRBV5-1 and TRBJ2-5; D is perhaps TRBD1 or TRBD2 (5 bases each). The CDR3 is 15 amino acids. Trimming removed 5 bases from V and 6 bases from J, with 20 bases in between. Germline V gene data show CDR1 as SGHRS and CDR2 as YFSETQ. The DNA for the CDR3 is TGCGCCAGCAGGTCGACGGGGACGTTGGAAAAGACCCAGTACTTC. Its protein is CASRSTGTLEKTQYF.

The chain links TRBV6-2 or TRBV6-3 to TRBJ2-1; D call uncertain. The CDR3 length is 14 residues. CDR1 and CDR2 (germline): MNHEY, SVGEGT. The V end lost 8 bases, the J end lost 8 bases, and 19 bases lay between the germline ends. Here the CDR3 DNA reads TGTGCCAGCCTCGGGCTTCGCCCTGGCGATGAGCAGTTCTTC. Translation gives CASLGLRPGDEQFF.

The chain employs TRBV6-5 and TRBJ2-3; D is perhaps TRBD1 or TRBD2 (5 bases each). This CDR3 contains 19 residues. CDR1 and CDR2 (germline): MNHEY, SVGAGI. V lost 3 bases to trimming and J lost 0 bases, with 22 bases between them. CDR3 sequence (DNA): TGTGCCAGCAGTTATCCCCTCTCGGGGCTCAAAGTTAGCACAGATACGCAGTATTTT. Translated: CASSYPLSGLKVSTDTQYF.

The rearrangement joins TRBV13 to TRBJ2-3, with 9 positions matching TRBD2. This CDR3 is built from 17 residues. CDR1 is PRHDT, CDR2 FYEKMQ, per germline (reference sequence). Trimming took 3 bases from V and 0 from J; bases not matched to a gene: 7. The CDR3 coding sequence is TGTGCCAGCAGCTTGACATTAGCGGGGGTTAGCACAGATACGCAGTATTTT. Translation gives CASSLTLAGVSTDTQYF.

The chain is built from TRBV3-1 and TRBJ2-1; D remains unclear. Trimming pared 0 bases from V and 8 bases from J, leaving 17 bases between. CDR1 and CDR2 from the germline V gene are LGHDT and YNNKEL (reference sequence). The CDR3 is 16 amino acids. The CDR3 DNA is TGTGCCAGCAGCCAAGAAAAGGGAACATGGTTCGATGAGCAGTTCTTC. This sequence encodes CASSQEKGTWFDEQFF.

V usage is TRBV5-1 and J usage is TRBJ2-7; the D gene is possibly TRBD2 (6 bases). CDR1 is SGHRS, CDR2 YFSETQ, per germline. The CDR3 loop spans 14 amino acids. Between the trimmed V and J ends, which lost 3 bases and 0 bases, there was a span of 10 bases. The CDR3 nucleotides read TGCGCCAGCAGCTGGGACTCCCTCTCCTACGAGCAGTACTTC. Protein sequence: CASSWDSLSYEQYF.